The sequence of this TCR beta chain was determined in a study of T cell responses to AZD1222 COVID-19 vaccine. Broader study findings: Once two AZD1222 doses were given, Spike-specific TCR breadth and depth went up. CD4 TCRs linked to vaccination spanned spike, dominating at 160-218 and 743-854. White British donors predominated, females outnumbered males, and clonal diversity was possibly underestimated.

Regarding this clone: Its antigen is unidentified.

Repertoires were generated with immunoSEQ multiplex PCR, while TCRdb's copy carries only in-frame clones and drops some. The sample includes 100,000 or so clones, about 85% of them seen just once. Germline assignment: CDR1 SNHLY and CDR2 FYNNEI. The CDR3 is made up of 14 amino acids. V was cut by 3 bases and J by 4 bases, with 10 bases left in between. This clonotype originated in an adult in good health. The source was peripheral blood, collected on day 0 of AZD1222 vaccination. The genes are TRBV2 and TRBJ1-5; a weak D match, TRBD1 (6 bases). The CDR3 nucleotides are TGTGCCAGCAGTGAGGGACACCAGAATCAGCCCCAGCATTTT. Translating it yields CASSEGHQNQPQHF.